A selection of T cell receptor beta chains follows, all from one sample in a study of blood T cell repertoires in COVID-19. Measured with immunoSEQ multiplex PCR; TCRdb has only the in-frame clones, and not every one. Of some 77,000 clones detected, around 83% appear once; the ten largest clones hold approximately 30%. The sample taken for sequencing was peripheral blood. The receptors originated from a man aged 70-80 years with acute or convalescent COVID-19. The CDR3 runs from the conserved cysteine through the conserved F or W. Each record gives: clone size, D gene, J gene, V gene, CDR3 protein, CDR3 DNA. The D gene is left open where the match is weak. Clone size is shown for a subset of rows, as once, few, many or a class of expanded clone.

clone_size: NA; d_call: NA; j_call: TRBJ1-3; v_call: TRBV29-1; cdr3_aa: CSVDAQGNTIYF; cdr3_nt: TGCAGCGTTGATGCGCAGGGTAACACCATATATTTT
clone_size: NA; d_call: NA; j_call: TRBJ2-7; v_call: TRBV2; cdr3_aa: CASSDELARDYEQYF; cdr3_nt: TGTGCCAGCAGTGATGAGCTAGCTCGGGACTACGAGCAGTACTTC
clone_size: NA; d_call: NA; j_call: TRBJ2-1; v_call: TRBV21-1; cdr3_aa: CASSDRDSIYTGDEQFF; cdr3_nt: TGTGCCAGCAGCGACCGGGACTCCATCTATACCGGCGATGAGCAGTTCTTC
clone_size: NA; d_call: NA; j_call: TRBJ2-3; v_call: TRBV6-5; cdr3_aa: CASGRTKPADTQYF; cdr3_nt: TGTGCCAGCGGCCGGACAAAGCCGGCAGATACGCAGTATTTT
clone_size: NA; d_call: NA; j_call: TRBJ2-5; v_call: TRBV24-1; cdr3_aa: CATSEQGIQETQYF; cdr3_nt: TGTGCCACCAGTGAGCAGGGTATACAAGAGACCCAGTACTTC
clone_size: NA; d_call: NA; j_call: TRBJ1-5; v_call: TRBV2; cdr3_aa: CASSESLDRRNQPQHF; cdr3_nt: TGTGCCAGCAGTGAATCCCTTGACAGACGAAATCAGCCCCAGCATTTT
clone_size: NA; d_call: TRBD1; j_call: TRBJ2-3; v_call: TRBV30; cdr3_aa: CAWSLGQLTDTQYF; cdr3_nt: TGTGCCTGGAGTCTGGGACAGCTCACAGATACGCAGTATTTT
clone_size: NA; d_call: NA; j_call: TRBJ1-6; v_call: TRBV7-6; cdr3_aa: CASSLGVGQGNTPLHF; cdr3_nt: TGTGCCAGCAGCTTAGGGGTCGGGCAGGGTAATACACCCCTCCACTTT
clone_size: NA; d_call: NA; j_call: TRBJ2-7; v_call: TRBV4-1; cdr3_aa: CASSQGSRDNYEQYF; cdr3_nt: TGCGCCAGCAGCCAAGGATCGCGGGATAACTACGAGCAGTACTTC
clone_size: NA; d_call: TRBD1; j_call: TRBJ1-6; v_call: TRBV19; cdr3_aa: CASSTTGDSPLHF; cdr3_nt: TGTGCCAGTAGTACAACAGGGGATTCACCCCTCCACTTT
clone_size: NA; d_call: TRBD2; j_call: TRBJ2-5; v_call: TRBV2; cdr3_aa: CASSKGLAGGMGETQYF; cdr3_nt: TGTGCCAGCAGTAAAGGACTAGCGGGAGGGATGGGAGAGACCCAGTACTTC
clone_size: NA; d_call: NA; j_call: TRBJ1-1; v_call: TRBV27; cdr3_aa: CASSLRGGNTEAFF; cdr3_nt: TGTGCCAGCAGTTTAAGGGGGGGTAACACTGAAGCTTTCTTT
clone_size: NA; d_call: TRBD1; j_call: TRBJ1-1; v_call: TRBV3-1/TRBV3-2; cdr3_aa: CASSQMSGGTEAFF; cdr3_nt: TGTGCCAGCAGCCAAATGTCAGGGGGAACTGAAGCTTTCTTT
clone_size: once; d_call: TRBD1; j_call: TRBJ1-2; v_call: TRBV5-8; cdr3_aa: CASSPGTGDLYGYTF; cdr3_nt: TGTGCCAGCAGCCCAGGGACAGGGGACCTCTATGGCTACACCTTC
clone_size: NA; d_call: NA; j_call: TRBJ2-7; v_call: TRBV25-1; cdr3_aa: CASSRGSGYEQYF; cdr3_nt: TGTGCCAGCAGCCGGGGGAGCGGCTACGAGCAGTACTTC
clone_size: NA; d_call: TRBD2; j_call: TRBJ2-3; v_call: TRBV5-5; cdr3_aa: CASSLEGTSGTTTDTQYF; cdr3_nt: TGTGCCAGCAGCTTGGAAGGGACTAGCGGGACGACCACAGATACGCAGTATTTT
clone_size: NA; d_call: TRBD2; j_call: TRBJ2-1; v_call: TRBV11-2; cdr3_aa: CASSSLAGAVNEQFF; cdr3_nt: TGTGCCAGCAGCTCCTTAGCGGGAGCGGTCAATGAGCAGTTCTTC
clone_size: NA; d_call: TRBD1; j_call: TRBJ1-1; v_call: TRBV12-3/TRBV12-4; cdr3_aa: CASSGTGASDAFF; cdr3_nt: TGTGCCAGTTCCGGGACAGGGGCATCGGACGCTTTCTTT
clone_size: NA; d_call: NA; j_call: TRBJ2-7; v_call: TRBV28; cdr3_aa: CASSFGGSYEQYF; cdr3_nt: TGTGCCAGCAGTTTTGGCGGCTCCTACGAGCAGTACTTC
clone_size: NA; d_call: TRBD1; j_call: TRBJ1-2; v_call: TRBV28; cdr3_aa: CASSLVTGDYGYTF; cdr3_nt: TGTGCCAGCAGTTTAGTTACAGGGGACTATGGCTACACCTTC
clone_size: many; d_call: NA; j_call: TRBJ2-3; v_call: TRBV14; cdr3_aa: CASSQGRHTDTQYF; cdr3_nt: TGTGCCAGCAGCCAAGGCAGGCACACAGATACGCAGTATTTT
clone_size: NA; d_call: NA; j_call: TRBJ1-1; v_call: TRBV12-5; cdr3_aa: CASGLRGGSEAFF; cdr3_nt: TGTGCTAGTGGTTTGCGCGGGGGATCTGAAGCTTTCTTT
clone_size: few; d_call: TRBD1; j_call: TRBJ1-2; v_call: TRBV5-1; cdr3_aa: CASSLAPRTGDYGYTF; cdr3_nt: TGCGCCAGCAGCTTGGCCCCTAGGACAGGGGACTATGGCTACACCTTC
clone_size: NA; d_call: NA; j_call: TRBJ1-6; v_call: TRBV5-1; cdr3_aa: CASSSGGNSPLHF; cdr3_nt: TGCGCCAGCAGCTCCGGAGGGAATTCACCCCTCCACTTT
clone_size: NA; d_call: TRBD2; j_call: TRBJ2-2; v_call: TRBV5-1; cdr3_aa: CASLGLAGNTGELFF; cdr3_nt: TGCGCCAGCCTGGGACTAGCGGGTAACACCGGGGAGCTGTTTTTT
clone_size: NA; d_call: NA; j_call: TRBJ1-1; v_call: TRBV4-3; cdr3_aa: CASGRSGNTEAFF; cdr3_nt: TGCGCCAGCGGGAGGTCAGGGAACACTGAAGCTTTCTTT
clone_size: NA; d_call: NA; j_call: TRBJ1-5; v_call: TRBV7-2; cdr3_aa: CASTGLIGTQPQHF; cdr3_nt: TGTGCCAGCACTGGACTGATAGGTACTCAGCCCCAGCATTTT
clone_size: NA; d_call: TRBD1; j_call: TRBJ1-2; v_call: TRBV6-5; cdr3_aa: CASRRGPDGYTF; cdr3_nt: TGTGCCAGCAGGAGGGGGCCGGATGGCTACACCTTC
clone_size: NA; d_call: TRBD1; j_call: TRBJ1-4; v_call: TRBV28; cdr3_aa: CASTIYRGASNEKLFF; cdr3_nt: TGTGCCAGCACCATTTACAGGGGAGCAAGTAATGAAAAACTGTTTTTT
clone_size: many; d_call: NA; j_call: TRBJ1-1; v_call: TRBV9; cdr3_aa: CASSVNSGGEAFF; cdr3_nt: TGTGCCAGCAGCGTAAATTCCGGGGGTGAAGCTTTCTTT